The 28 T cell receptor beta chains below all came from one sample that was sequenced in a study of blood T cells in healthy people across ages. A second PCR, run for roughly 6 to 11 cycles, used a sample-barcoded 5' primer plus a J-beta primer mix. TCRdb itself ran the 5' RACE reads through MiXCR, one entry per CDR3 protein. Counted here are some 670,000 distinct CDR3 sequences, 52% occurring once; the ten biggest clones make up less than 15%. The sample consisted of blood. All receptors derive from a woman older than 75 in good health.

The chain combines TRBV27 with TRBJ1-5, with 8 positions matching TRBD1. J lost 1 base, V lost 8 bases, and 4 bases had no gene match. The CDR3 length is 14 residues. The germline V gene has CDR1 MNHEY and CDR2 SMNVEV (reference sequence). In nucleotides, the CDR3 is TGTGCCAGCCGCGGACAGGGAAGCAATCAGCCCCAGCATTTT. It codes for CASRGQGSNQPQHF.

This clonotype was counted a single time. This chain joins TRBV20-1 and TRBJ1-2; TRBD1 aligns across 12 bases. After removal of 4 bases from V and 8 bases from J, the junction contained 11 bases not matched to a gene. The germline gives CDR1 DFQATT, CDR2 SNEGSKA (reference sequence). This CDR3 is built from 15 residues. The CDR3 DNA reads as TGCAGTGCTAAGTCGGGACAGGGGGCGTTTGCGGGCTACACCTTC. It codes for CSAKSGQGAFAGYTF.

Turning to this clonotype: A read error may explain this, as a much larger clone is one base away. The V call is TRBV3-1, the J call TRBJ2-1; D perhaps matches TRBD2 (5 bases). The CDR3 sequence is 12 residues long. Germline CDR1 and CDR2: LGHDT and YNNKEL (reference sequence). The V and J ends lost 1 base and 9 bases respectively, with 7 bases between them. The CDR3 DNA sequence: TGTGCCAGCAGCCAAGGGAGGAGTGAGCAGTTCTTC. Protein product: CASSQGRSEQFF.

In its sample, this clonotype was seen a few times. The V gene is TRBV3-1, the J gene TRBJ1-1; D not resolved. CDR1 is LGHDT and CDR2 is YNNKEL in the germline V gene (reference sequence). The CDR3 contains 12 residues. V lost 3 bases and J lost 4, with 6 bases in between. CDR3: CASSHPGTEAFF. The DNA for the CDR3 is TGTGCCAGCAGCCATCCCGGCACTGAAGCTTTCTTT.

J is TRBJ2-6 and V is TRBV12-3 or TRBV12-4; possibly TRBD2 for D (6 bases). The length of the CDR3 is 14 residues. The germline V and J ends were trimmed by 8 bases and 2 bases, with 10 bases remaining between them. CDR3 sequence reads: CASHRGTGANVLTF. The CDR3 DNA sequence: TGTGCCAGCCACCGGGGGACTGGGGCCAACGTCCTGACTTTC.

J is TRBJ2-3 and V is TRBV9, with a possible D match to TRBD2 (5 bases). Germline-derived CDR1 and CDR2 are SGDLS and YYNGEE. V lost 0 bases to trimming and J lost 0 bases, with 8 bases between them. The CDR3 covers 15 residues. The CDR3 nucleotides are TGTGCCAGCAGCGTAGATTGGAGGAGCACAGATACGCAGTATTTT. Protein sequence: CASSVDWRSTDTQYF.

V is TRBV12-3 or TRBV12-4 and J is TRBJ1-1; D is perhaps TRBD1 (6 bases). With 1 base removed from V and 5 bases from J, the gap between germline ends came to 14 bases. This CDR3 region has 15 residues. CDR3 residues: CASSLGAGDRTEAFF. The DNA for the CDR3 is TGTGCCAGCAGTTTAGGTGCAGGGGATCGGACTGAAGCTTTCTTT.

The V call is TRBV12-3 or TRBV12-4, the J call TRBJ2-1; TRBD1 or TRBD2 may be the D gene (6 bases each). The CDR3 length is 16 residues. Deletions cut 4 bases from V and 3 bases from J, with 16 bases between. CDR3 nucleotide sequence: TGTGCCAGCAGTTCCCCTGGAGGGGGTTTCTACAATGAGCAGTTCTTC. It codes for CASSSPGGGFYNEQFF.

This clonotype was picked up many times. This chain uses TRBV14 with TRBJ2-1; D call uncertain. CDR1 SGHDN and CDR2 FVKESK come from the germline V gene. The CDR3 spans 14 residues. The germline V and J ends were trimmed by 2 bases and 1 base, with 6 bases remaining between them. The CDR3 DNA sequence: TGTGCCAGCAGCCAACGACTGTCCTACAATGAGCAGTTCTTC. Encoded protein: CASSQRLSYNEQFF.

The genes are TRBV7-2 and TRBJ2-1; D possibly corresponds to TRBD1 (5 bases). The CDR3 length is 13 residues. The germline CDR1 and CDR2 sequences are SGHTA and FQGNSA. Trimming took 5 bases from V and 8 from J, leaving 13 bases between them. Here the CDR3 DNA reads TGTGCCAGCAGCCTTCAGGGTTGGGATGAGCAGTTCTTC. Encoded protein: CASSLQGWDEQFF.

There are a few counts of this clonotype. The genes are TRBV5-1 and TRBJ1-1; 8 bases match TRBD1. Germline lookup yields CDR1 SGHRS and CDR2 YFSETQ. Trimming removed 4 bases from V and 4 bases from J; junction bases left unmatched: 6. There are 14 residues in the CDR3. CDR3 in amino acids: CASSGQGAGTEAFF. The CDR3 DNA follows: TGCGCCAGCAGCGGCCAGGGGGCGGGCACTGAAGCTTTCTTT.

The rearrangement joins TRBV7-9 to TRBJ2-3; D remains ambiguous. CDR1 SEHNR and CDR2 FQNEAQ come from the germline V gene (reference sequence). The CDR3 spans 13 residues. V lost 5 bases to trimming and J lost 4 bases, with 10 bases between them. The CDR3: CASSPEYSDTQYF. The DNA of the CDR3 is TGTGCCAGCAGCCCCGAATACTCAGATACGCAGTATTTT.

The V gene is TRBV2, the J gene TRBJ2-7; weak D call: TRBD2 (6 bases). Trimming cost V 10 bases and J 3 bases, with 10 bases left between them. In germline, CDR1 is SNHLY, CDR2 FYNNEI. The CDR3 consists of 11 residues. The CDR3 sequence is CAMLGGYEQYF. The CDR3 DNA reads TGTGCCATGTTGGGGGGCTACGAGCAGTACTTC. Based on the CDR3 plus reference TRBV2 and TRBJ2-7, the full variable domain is EPEVTQTPSHQVTQMGQEVILRCVPISNHLYFYWYRQILGQKVEFLVSFYNNEISEKSEIFDDQFSVERPDGSNFTLKIRSTKLEDSAMYFCAMLGGYEQYFGPGTRLTVT.

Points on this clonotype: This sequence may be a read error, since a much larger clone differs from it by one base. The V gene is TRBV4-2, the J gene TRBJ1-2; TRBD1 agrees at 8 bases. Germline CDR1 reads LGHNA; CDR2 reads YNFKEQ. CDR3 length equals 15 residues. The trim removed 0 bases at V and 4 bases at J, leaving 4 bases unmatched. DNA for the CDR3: TGTGCCAGCAGCCAAGATACCCAGGGGGCCTATGGCTACACCTTC. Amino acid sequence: CASSQDTQGAYGYTF.

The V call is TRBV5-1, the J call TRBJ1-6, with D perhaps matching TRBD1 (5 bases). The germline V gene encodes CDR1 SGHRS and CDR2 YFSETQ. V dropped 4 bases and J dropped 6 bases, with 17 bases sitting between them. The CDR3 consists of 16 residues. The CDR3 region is CASSPEAGGSNSPLHF. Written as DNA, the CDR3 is TGCGCCAGCAGCCCGGAGGCCGGGGGTTCTAATTCACCCCTCCACTTT.

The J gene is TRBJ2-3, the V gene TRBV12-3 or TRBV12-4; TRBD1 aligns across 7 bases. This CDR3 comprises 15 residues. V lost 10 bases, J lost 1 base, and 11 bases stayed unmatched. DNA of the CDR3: TGTGCCACCTCAGGGGGAAGAGGGGGCACAGATACGCAGTATTTT. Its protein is CATSGGRGGTDTQYF.

The CDR3 region is CASSQQRELRSDEQFF. The CDR3 DNA follows: TGTGCCAGCAGCCAACAGCGGGAACTACGTAGCGATGAGCAGTTCTTC. This chain links TRBV3-1 with TRBJ2-1; the match to TRBD2 covers 7 bases. J lost 8 bases, V lost 2 bases, and 12 bases had no gene match. Germline CDR1 reads LGHDT; CDR2 reads YNNKEL (reference sequence). This CDR3 has 16 residues.

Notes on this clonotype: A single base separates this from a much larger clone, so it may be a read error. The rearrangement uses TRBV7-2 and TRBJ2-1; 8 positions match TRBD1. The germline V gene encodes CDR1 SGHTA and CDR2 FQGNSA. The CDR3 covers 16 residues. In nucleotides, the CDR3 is TGTGCCAGCAGCTTAGATCGACAGGGGCGGTACAATAAGCAGTTCTTC. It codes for CASSLDRQGRYNKQFF.

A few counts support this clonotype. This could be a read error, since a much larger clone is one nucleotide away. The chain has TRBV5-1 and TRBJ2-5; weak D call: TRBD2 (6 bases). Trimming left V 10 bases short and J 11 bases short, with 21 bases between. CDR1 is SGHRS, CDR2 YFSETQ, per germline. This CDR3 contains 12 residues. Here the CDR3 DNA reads TGCGCCGGTGCTGAGGGAGGCAATGAGCAGTACTTC. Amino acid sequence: CAGAEGGNEQYF.

DNA of the CDR3: TGTGCCAGCATAGCCGGGACAGGAAGCTCCTACGAGCAGTACTTC. It is translated as CASIAGTGSSYEQYF. The gene calls are TRBV6-1 and TRBJ2-7; 8 bases agree with TRBD1. Germline V lookup: CDR1 MNHNS, CDR2 SASEGT. Unmatched junction bases numbered 8, after V lost 7 bases and J lost 0 bases. CDR3 length: 15 amino acids.

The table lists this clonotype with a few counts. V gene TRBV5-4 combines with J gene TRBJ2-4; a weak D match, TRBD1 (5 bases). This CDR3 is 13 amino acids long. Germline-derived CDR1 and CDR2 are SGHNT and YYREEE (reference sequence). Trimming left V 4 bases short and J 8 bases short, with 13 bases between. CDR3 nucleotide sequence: TGTGCCAGCAGCGTGCAGGGTACGGACATTCAGTACTTC. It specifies CASSVQGTDIQYF. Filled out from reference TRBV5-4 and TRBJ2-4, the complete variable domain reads ETGVTQSPTHLIKTRGQQVTLRCSSQSGHNTVSWYQQALGQGPQFIFQYYREEENGRGNFPPRFSGLQFPNYSSELNVNALELDDSALYLCASSVQGTDIQYFGAGTRLSVL.

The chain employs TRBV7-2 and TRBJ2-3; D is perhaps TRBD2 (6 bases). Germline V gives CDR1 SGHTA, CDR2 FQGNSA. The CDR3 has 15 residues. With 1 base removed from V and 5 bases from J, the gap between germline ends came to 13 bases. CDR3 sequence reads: CASSLVGGWGDTQYF. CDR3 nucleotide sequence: TGTGCCAGCAGCTTAGTGGGGGGATGGGGAGATACGCAGTATTTT.

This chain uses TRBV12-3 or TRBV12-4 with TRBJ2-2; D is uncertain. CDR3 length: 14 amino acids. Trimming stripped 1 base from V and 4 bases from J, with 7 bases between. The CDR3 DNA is TGTGCCAGCAGTTTAGGGGTCAGCACCGGGGAGCTGTTTTTT. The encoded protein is CASSLGVSTGELFF.

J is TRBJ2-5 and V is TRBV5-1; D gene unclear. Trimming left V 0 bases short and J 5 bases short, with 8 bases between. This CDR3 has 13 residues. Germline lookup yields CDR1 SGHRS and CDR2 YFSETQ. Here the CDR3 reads CASSLVMTETQYF. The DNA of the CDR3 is TGCGCCAGCAGCTTGGTGATGACGGAGACCCAGTACTTC.

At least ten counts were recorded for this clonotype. The CDR3 is CASSLPDTQYF. CDR3 sequence (DNA): TGTGCCAGCAGCTTACCAGATACGCAGTATTTT. The chain employs TRBV11-2 and TRBJ2-3; D call uncertain. Germline CDR1 and CDR2: SGHAT and FQNNGV. Trimming removed 2 bases from V and 4 bases from J, with 1 base in between. The CDR3 extends over 11 amino acids.

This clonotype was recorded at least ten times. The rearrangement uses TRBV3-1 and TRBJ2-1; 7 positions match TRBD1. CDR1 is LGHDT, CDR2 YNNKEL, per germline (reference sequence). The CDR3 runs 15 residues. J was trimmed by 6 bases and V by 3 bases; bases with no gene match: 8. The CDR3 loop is CASSHTGTASNEQFF. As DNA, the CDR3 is TGTGCCAGCAGCCATACCGGGACAGCATCCAATGAGCAGTTCTTC.

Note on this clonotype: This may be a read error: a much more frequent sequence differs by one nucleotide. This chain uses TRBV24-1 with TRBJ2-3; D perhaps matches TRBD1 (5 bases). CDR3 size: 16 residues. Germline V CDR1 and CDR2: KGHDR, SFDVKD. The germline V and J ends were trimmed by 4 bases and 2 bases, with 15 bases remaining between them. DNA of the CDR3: TGTGCCACCAGTGACTATGACAGAATTAACACAGATACGCAGTATTTT. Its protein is CATSDYDRINTDTQYF.

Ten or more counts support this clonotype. As DNA, the CDR3 is TGTGCCAGCAGCTTCAGACCGCCTAGCACAGATACGCAGTATTTT. Protein product: CASSFRPPSTDTQYF. The chain employs TRBV11-2 and TRBJ2-3; D is ambiguous. Germline V CDR1 and CDR2: SGHAT, FQNNGV. The CDR3 length is 15 residues. V gave up 3 bases and J gave up 0 bases, with 10 bases separating them.